The 24 T cell receptor beta chains below all came from one sample that was sequenced in a study of cytotoxic CD8 clonotypes in ibrutinib-treated CLL. TCRdb keeps only in-frame clones here, not all; method: immunoSEQ multiplex PCR. The table lists about 16,000 clones, 65% to 70% of them singletons. Sequencing was performed on PBMCs, taken before ibrutinib treatment. The source of these receptors is a human donor with chronic lymphocytic leukemia.

The genes are TRBV5-4 and TRBJ2-5; 10 bases map to TRBD2. CDR1 is SGHNT and CDR2 is YYREEE in the germline V gene (reference sequence). The ends lost 2 bases at V and 4 bases at J; junction bases unmatched: 8. The CDR3 length is 16 residues. The CDR3 DNA reads as TGTGCCAGCAGCTTCGGCGGGCTAGCGGGGGTAGAGACCCAGTACTTC. It codes for CASSFGGLAGVETQYF.

The chain combines TRBV18 with TRBJ1-6; TRBD1 might be the D (6 bases). The CDR3 runs to 14 residues. V shed 3 bases and J shed 5 bases, with 8 bases lying between them. CDR1 is KGHSH and CDR2 is LQKENI in the germline V gene. The DNA for the CDR3 is TGTGCCAGCTCACCGGGGACAAATAATTCACCCCTCCACTTT. Its translation: CASSPGTNNSPLHF.

The genes are TRBV25-1 and TRBJ2-7; weak D call: TRBD2 (6 bases). The CDR3 totals 14 residues. V was pared by 6 bases and J by 3 bases, with 15 bases between. Looked up from germline, CDR1 is MGHDK and CDR2 is SYGVNS. For the CDR3, the DNA is TGTGCCAGCAGACACCCCGGTAGCGGCTACGAGCAGTACTTC. This translates into CASRHPGSGYEQYF.

The chain has TRBV5-5 and TRBJ2-6; D is ambiguous. The V gene lost 4 bases and the J gene lost 2 bases, with 7 bases spanning the gap. The germline gives CDR1 SGHKS, CDR2 YYEKEE (reference sequence). CDR3 length: 14 amino acids. The chain's CDR3 is CASSREPGANVLTF. The CDR3, as DNA: TGTGCCAGCAGCCGAGAACCTGGGGCCAACGTCCTGACTTTC.

This clone was counted a single time. This rearrangement joins TRBV5-1 to TRBJ2-7, with 7 bases lining up with TRBD1. The germline CDR1 and CDR2 sequences are SGHRS and YFSETQ. This CDR3 has 14 residues. V lost 3 bases, J lost 0 bases, and 3 bases stayed unmatched. The CDR3 sequence: CASSSTGSSYEQYF. The CDR3 DNA follows: TGCGCCAGCAGCTCGACAGGGTCCTCCTACGAGCAGTACTTC.

The chain couples TRBV28 to TRBJ1-2; a weak D match, TRBD1 (6 bases). Germline V gene sequence: CDR1 MDHEN, CDR2 SYDVKM. Trimming removed 6 bases at V and 4 bases at J, with 18 bases between. The CDR3 length is 15 residues. This chain's CDR3 is CASSADRRAVYGYTF. The CDR3 bases are TGTGCCAGCAGCGCAGACAGGAGGGCGGTCTATGGCTACACCTTC.

This clone was counted between two and nine times. This chain connects TRBV7-2 to TRBJ2-7; D gene ambiguous. This CDR3 has 13 residues. V lost 4 bases, J lost 3 bases, and 10 bases lay in between. Germline V gene data show CDR1 as SGHTA and CDR2 as FQGNSA. The CDR3 loop reads CASSSHAVYEQYF. CDR3 DNA: TGTGCCAGCAGCTCCCATGCCGTCTACGAGCAGTACTTC.

This clone turned up a few times. The CDR3 DNA reads TGTGCCAGCAGCGTAGCTGTAGGGAATTCACCCCTCCACTTT. Amino acids: CASSVAVGNSPLHF. The rearrangement uses TRBV9 and TRBJ1-6, with no clear D. With 0 bases removed from V and 7 bases from J, the gap between germline ends came to 8 bases. Germline values: CDR1 SGDLS, CDR2 YYNGEE. The CDR3 totals 14 residues.

This clone was detected only a few times. CDR3 bases: TGTGCCAGCAGCGCAGGGGACGTCTCCTACGAGCAGTACTTC. Residues: CASSAGDVSYEQYF. The V call is TRBV9, the J call TRBJ2-7, with TRBD1 as a possible D gene (6 bases). Deletions cut 3 bases from V and 0 bases from J, with 10 bases between. Germline V gene sequence: CDR1 SGDLS, CDR2 YYNGEE. CDR3 length: 14 residues.

By share, this clone counts as medium-sized. The chain is built from TRBV19 and TRBJ2-1; D call uncertain. V gave up 1 base and J gave up 7 bases, with 8 bases separating them. Per germline, CDR1 LNHDA and CDR2 SQIVND (reference sequence). The CDR3 runs to 13 residues. In DNA form, the CDR3 reads TGTGCCAGTAGTATAGGCCAGATGAATGAGCAGTTCTTC. Its protein product is CASSIGQMNEQFF.

The gene calls are TRBV5-1 and TRBJ2-3; tentative D call: TRBD2 (6 bases). The germline CDR1 and CDR2 sequences are SGHRS and YFSETQ. The ends were cut back, 2 bases at V and 2 bases at J, with 12 bases in the middle. The CDR3 loop spans 15 amino acids. The CDR3 protein is CASSFSGGDTDTQYF. The CDR3 DNA reads as TGCGCCAGCAGCTTCTCTGGCGGGGACACAGATACGCAGTATTTT.

This rearrangement joins TRBV7-9 to TRBJ1-5, with D possibly being TRBD1 (5 bases). Per germline, CDR1 SEHNR and CDR2 FQNEAQ (reference sequence). Deletions cut 1 base from V and 4 bases from J, with 14 bases between. The CDR3 is made up of 16 amino acids. The CDR3 bases are TGTGCCAGCAGCTTAGGGGCCGGGACGGGGAATCAGCCCCAGCATTTT. It specifies CASSLGAGTGNQPQHF.

The CDR3 region has the DNA TGTGCCAGAGTCCATGAGCAGTTCTTC. The encoded protein is CARVHEQFF. The chain uses TRBV9 and TRBJ2-1; D unclear. CDR1 SGDLS and CDR2 YYNGEE come from the germline V gene. This CDR3 comprises 9 residues. Trimming removed 8 bases from V and 8 bases from J, with 5 bases in between.

J is TRBJ2-7 and V is TRBV28; 10 positions match TRBD1. Germline loops: CDR1 MDHEN, CDR2 SYDVKM. The CDR3 has 14 amino acids. Unmatched junction bases numbered 4, after V lost 6 bases and J lost 2 bases. CDR3 nucleotides: TGTGCCAGCAGCCTTGACAGGGGGCCCTACGAGCAGTACTTC. This translates into CASSLDRGPYEQYF.

This clone was seen a single time. V usage is TRBV5-6 and J usage is TRBJ1-2, with D unclear. Germline CDR1 and CDR2: SGHDT and YYEEEE. The V end was cut by 2 bases, the J end by 1 base, with 6 bases between. This CDR3 is built from 13 residues. CDR3 protein: CASSLNNNYGYTF. CDR3 nucleotides: TGTGCCAGCAGCTTAAACAATAACTATGGCTACACCTTC.

V usage is TRBV19 and J usage is TRBJ1-1; D is unresolved. The germline V gene encodes CDR1 LNHDA and CDR2 SQIVND (reference sequence). Between the trimmed V and J ends, which lost 1 base and 8 bases, there was a span of 11 bases. This CDR3 is built from 13 residues. In DNA, the CDR3 is TGTGCCAGTAGTATAGGGTGGGAGTCGGAAGCTTTCTTT. Its translation: CASSIGWESEAFF.

This sequence joins TRBV6-5 and TRBJ1-2, with D unclear. The germline V gene encodes CDR1 MNHEY and CDR2 SVGAGI. CDR3 length equals 13 residues. Trimming removed 6 bases at V and 5 bases at J, with 13 bases between. The CDR3 spells CASRPQAIYGYTF. The CDR3 coding sequence is TGTGCCAGCAGACCCCAGGCGATATATGGCTACACCTTC.

This clone has just a few counts. The J gene is TRBJ1-2, the V gene TRBV6-1, with a tentative D call TRBD1 (5 bases). Trimming stripped 1 base from V and 4 bases from J, with 13 bases between. This CDR3 comprises 15 residues. Germline assignment: CDR1 MNHNS and CDR2 SASEGT. The CDR3 DNA reads as TGTGCCAGCAGTGAAGACGGCAGGGACGTCTATGGCTACACCTTC. Amino acid sequence: CASSEDGRDVYGYTF.

This clone appeared once. Germline is not matched at one junction end, which may reflect a read error. The chain links TRBV7-9 to TRBJ2-1; no definite D call. This CDR3 spans 11 amino acids. In germline, CDR1 is SEHNR, CDR2 FQNEAQ (reference sequence). The CDR3 protein is CASSPYDEQFF. The DNA for the CDR3 is TGTGCCAGCAGCCCCTACGATGAGCAGTTCTTC.

The V and J genes are TRBV18 and TRBJ2-7, with 8 bases matching TRBD2. V lost 3 bases, J lost 5 bases, and 15 bases stayed unmatched. The CDR3 extends over 17 amino acids. CDR1 is KGHSH and CDR2 is LQKENI in the germline V gene. CDR3 amino acids: CASSPEAGASLVDEQYF. The CDR3 DNA is TGTGCCAGCTCACCTGAAGCGGGGGCCTCCCTCGTCGACGAGCAGTACTTC. Drawing the rest from reference TRBV18 and TRBJ2-7, the complete variable domain is NAGVMQNPRHLVRRRGQEARLRCSPMKGHSHVYWYRQLPEEGLKFMVYLQKENIIDESGMPKERFSAEFPKEGPSILRIQQVVRGDSAAYFCASSPEAGASLVDEQYFGPGTRLTVT.

The chain is built from TRBV6-1 and TRBJ1-5; TRBD1 matches 9 bases. J lost 4 bases, V lost 3 bases, and 4 bases had no gene match. The CDR3 has 15 amino acids. Germline loops: CDR1 MNHNS, CDR2 SASEGT. CDR3 sequence: CASSDGTGRNQPQHF. The CDR3, as DNA: TGTGCCAGCAGTGACGGGACAGGGCGAAATCAGCCCCAGCATTTT.

This sequence joins TRBV5-8 and TRBJ2-2, with 10 bases aligning to TRBD1. The CDR3 extends over 15 amino acids. CDR1 SGHTS and CDR2 YDEGEE come from the germline V gene. J was trimmed by 5 bases and V by 3 bases; bases with no gene match: 4. The chain's CDR3 is CASSSDRGQTGELFF. CDR3 in DNA: TGTGCCAGCAGCTCCGACAGGGGGCAAACCGGGGAGCTGTTTTTT. The entire variable domain, with the rest obtained from reference TRBV5-8 and TRBJ2-2, is as follows: EAGVTQSPTHLIKTRGQQATLRCSPISGHTSVYWYQQALGLGLQFLLWYDEGEERNRGNFPPRFSGRQFPNYSSELNVNALELEDSALYLCASSSDRGQTGELFFGEGSRLTVL.

The rearrangement uses TRBV18 and TRBJ2-7; tentative D call: TRBD2 (7 bases). Germline V gene sequence: CDR1 KGHSH, CDR2 LQKENI. Between the trimmed V and J ends, which lost 0 bases and 6 bases, there was a span of 15 bases. The CDR3 spans 15 residues. The CDR3 sequence: CASSPPGRGGTEQYF. The CDR3 DNA reads TGTGCCAGCTCACCACCGGGAAGGGGGGGGACCGAGCAGTACTTC.

The chain employs TRBV28 and TRBJ1-6; D gene ambiguous. The germline V gene encodes CDR1 MDHEN and CDR2 SYDVKM. The germline V and J ends were trimmed by 4 bases and 5 bases, with 18 bases remaining between them. The CDR3 runs to 17 residues. CDR3 nucleotides: TGTGCCAGCAGTTCAGAGGGATGGAGGAAACATAATTCACCCCTCCACTTT. Its translation is CASSSEGWRKHNSPLHF.